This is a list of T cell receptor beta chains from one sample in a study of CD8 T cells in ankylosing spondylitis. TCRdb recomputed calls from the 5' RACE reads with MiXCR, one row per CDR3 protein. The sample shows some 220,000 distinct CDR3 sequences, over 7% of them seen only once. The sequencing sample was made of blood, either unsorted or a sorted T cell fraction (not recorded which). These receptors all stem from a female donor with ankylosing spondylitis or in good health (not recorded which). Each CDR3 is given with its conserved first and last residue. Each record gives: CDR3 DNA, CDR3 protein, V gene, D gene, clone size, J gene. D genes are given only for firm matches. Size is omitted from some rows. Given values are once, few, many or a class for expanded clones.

cdr3_nt: TGCAGCGTTGCGGACAGTTTGAACACTGAAGCTTTCTTT
cdr3_aa: CSVADSLNTEAFF
v_call: TRBV29-1
d_call: .
clone_size: many
j_call: TRBJ1-1

cdr3_nt: TGTGCCAGCAGCCAAACCTACTACGAGCAGTACTTC
cdr3_aa: CASSQTYYEQYF
v_call: TRBV14
d_call: .
clone_size: .
j_call: TRBJ2-7

cdr3_nt: TGTGCCAGCAGCTTAGGGCCCGGGGCGCTGTTTTTT
cdr3_aa: CASSLGPGALFF
v_call: TRBV7-9
d_call: .
clone_size: .
j_call: TRBJ2-2

cdr3_nt: TGTGCCAGCAGTTTAGCCGGGGCCAATGGAGGCTACACCTTC
cdr3_aa: CASSLAGANGGYTF
v_call: TRBV27
d_call: .
clone_size: many
j_call: TRBJ1-2

cdr3_nt: TGCTGTGCTGATTCAGGGGCATCGATGAACACTGAAGCTTTCTTT
cdr3_aa: CCADSGASMNTEAFF
v_call: TRBV20-1
d_call: .
clone_size: few
j_call: TRBJ1-1

cdr3_nt: TGTGCCAGCAGCTTCCCTGGCTGGCAGGTCAAAAACATTCAGTACTTC
cdr3_aa: CASSFPGWQVKNIQYF
v_call: TRBV7-2
d_call: .
clone_size: .
j_call: TRBJ2-4

cdr3_nt: TGTGCCAGCACCATCTGGGGGGGAGTCACAGATACGCAGTATTTT
cdr3_aa: CASTIWGGVTDTQYF
v_call: TRBV6-6
d_call: TRBD2
clone_size: many
j_call: TRBJ2-3

cdr3_nt: TGTGCCAGCAGCGTAGAGGGACAGGGTGCCTACGAGCAGTACTTC
cdr3_aa: CASSVEGQGAYEQYF
v_call: TRBV9
d_call: TRBD1
clone_size: many
j_call: TRBJ2-7

cdr3_nt: TGTGCCAGCAGTGAAGCCTCGAACGGGGTAAACGGCTACACCTTC
cdr3_aa: CASSEASNGVNGYTF
v_call: TRBV2
d_call: .
clone_size: many
j_call: TRBJ1-2

cdr3_nt: TGTGCCAGCAGTTACCTCCTTGCGGACAGGGTAAGGAGAAATGAGCAGTTCTTC
cdr3_aa: CASSYLLADRVRRNEQFF
v_call: TRBV6-2/TRBV6-3
d_call: TRBD1
clone_size: many
j_call: TRBJ2-1

cdr3_nt: TGTGCCAGCAGTGTAGGTGCGGAAAGAAGCTCCTACAATGAGCAGTTCTTC
cdr3_aa: CASSVGAERSSYNEQFF
v_call: TRBV25-1
d_call: .
clone_size: .
j_call: TRBJ2-1

cdr3_nt: TGTGCCAGCAGTGGACAGATCACCGCTGGCTACACCTTC
cdr3_aa: CASSGQITAGYTF
v_call: TRBV27
d_call: .
clone_size: many
j_call: TRBJ1-2

cdr3_nt: TGCAGTGCCGCTAGCGGGTTGGGAGAGCAGTACTTC
cdr3_aa: CSAASGLGEQYF
v_call: TRBV20-1
d_call: TRBD2
clone_size: many
j_call: TRBJ2-7

cdr3_nt: TGCAGTGCTAGACTTACCGAGGACACTGAAGCTTTCTTT
cdr3_aa: CSARLTEDTEAFF
v_call: TRBV20-1
d_call: .
clone_size: many
j_call: TRBJ1-1

cdr3_nt: TGTGCCAGCAGGCCCCAGCGGGAGTTCGCCGAGCAGTACTTC
cdr3_aa: CASRPQREFAEQYF
v_call: TRBV27
d_call: TRBD2
clone_size: many
j_call: TRBJ2-7

cdr3_nt: TGTGCCAGCAGCATCGGGACTAGCGGGAGCGGGGAGCTGTTTTTT
cdr3_aa: CASSIGTSGSGELFF
v_call: TRBV9
d_call: TRBD2
clone_size: many
j_call: TRBJ2-2

cdr3_nt: TGTGCCAGTAGTAAGGGACAGGGAGAAAACATTCAGTACTTC
cdr3_aa: CASSKGQGENIQYF
v_call: TRBV19
d_call: TRBD1
clone_size: many
j_call: TRBJ2-4

cdr3_nt: TGTGCCAGCAGTGTTCCGGGAGCAGAGACCCAGTACTTC
cdr3_aa: CASSVPGAETQYF
v_call: TRBV6-1
d_call: .
clone_size: many
j_call: TRBJ2-5

cdr3_nt: TGTGCCAGTAGTAAGGAAGACACCGAGAACACTGAAGCTTTCTTT
cdr3_aa: CASSKEDTENTEAFF
v_call: TRBV19
d_call: .
clone_size: many
j_call: TRBJ1-1

cdr3_nt: TGTGCCAGCTGTTTAGGGACGGCCGCGGTTGTCGACACTGGGGAGCTGTTTTTT
cdr3_aa: CASCLGTAAVVDTGELFF
v_call: TRBV12-3/TRBV12-4
d_call: .
clone_size: .
j_call: TRBJ2-2

cdr3_nt: TGTGCCAGCAGTTCAAGTACCAATTCACCCCTCCACTTT
cdr3_aa: CASSSSTNSPLHF
v_call: TRBV12-3/TRBV12-4
d_call: .
clone_size: many
j_call: TRBJ1-6

cdr3_nt: TGCGCCAGCAGCCTAACCCAAGGTGAGCAGTTCTTC
cdr3_aa: CASSLTQGEQFF
v_call: TRBV5-1
d_call: .
clone_size: many
j_call: TRBJ2-1

cdr3_nt: TGTGCCAGCAGCCCTAGACGGCTAGCGGGGAGGGCAGATACGCAGTATTTT
cdr3_aa: CASSPRRLAGRADTQYF
v_call: TRBV7-2
d_call: TRBD2
clone_size: many
j_call: TRBJ2-3

cdr3_nt: TGTGCCAGCAGCGAAGACAGGTCCTACGAGCAGTACTTC
cdr3_aa: CASSEDRSYEQYF
v_call: TRBV7-2
d_call: .
clone_size: few
j_call: TRBJ2-7

cdr3_nt: TGTGCCAGCAGTCCGATCAGAAGCGAGCAGTTCTTC
cdr3_aa: CASSPIRSEQFF
v_call: TRBV13
d_call: .
clone_size: many
j_call: TRBJ2-1

cdr3_nt: TGTGCCAGCAGCTCCGTACCGGGACTGGGGGACGAGCAGTACTTC
cdr3_aa: CASSSVPGLGDEQYF
v_call: TRBV7-2
d_call: .
clone_size: .
j_call: TRBJ2-7

cdr3_nt: TGTGCCACCAGCCCCCGAGGACAGGGAAACGGAGAGACCCAGTACTTC
cdr3_aa: CATSPRGQGNGETQYF
v_call: TRBV15
d_call: TRBD1
clone_size: many
j_call: TRBJ2-5

cdr3_nt: TGTGCCAGCAGTTTATGGGCGAAGGATCAGCCCCAGCATTTT
cdr3_aa: CASSLWAKDQPQHF
v_call: TRBV12-3/TRBV12-4
d_call: .
clone_size: many
j_call: TRBJ1-5

cdr3_nt: TGTGCCAGCAGCTTGAAGGGCAATGAGCAGTTCTTC
cdr3_aa: CASSLKGNEQFF
v_call: TRBV5-4
d_call: .
clone_size: many
j_call: TRBJ2-1

cdr3_nt: TGCAGTGCTAGCAGTAGAGCGGATGAGCAGTTCTTC
cdr3_aa: CSASSRADEQFF
v_call: TRBV20-1
d_call: .
clone_size: many
j_call: TRBJ2-1

cdr3_nt: TGTGCCAGCAGCTTAAGGGACAATCCCCTCTATGGCTACACCTTC
cdr3_aa: CASSLRDNPLYGYTF
v_call: TRBV7-2
d_call: .
clone_size: .
j_call: TRBJ1-2

cdr3_nt: TGCAGCGTTGCTGGTCCTAGCTCCTACGAGCAGTACTTC
cdr3_aa: CSVAGPSSYEQYF
v_call: TRBV29-1
d_call: .
clone_size: many
j_call: TRBJ2-7

cdr3_nt: TGCAGTGCTACTACCTGGGCTAGCGGCAACAATGAGCAGTTCTTC
cdr3_aa: CSATTWASGNNEQFF
v_call: TRBV20-1
d_call: TRBD2
clone_size: many
j_call: TRBJ2-1

cdr3_nt: TGTGCCAGCAGCGCCAACAGGGGCTCCTACAATGAGCAGTTCTTC
cdr3_aa: CASSANRGSYNEQFF
v_call: TRBV11-3
d_call: TRBD1
clone_size: many
j_call: TRBJ2-1

cdr3_nt: TGTGCCAGCAGCCCTAGACTAGTGGGAGTGGCAGACATTCAGTACTTC
cdr3_aa: CASSPRLVGVADIQYF
v_call: TRBV12-3/TRBV12-4
d_call: .
clone_size: .
j_call: TRBJ2-4

cdr3_nt: TGTGCCAGCAGTTTAAGGGTTGAAAAACTGTTTTTT
cdr3_aa: CASSLRVEKLFF
v_call: TRBV12-3/TRBV12-4
d_call: .
clone_size: many
j_call: TRBJ1-4

cdr3_nt: TGTGCCTGGGACGACAACGGGACTGAAGCTTTCTTT
cdr3_aa: CAWDDNGTEAFF
v_call: TRBV30
d_call: .
clone_size: once
j_call: TRBJ1-1

cdr3_nt: TGCGCCAGCAGCTTGGAAGGGCCTGGTGGAAACACCATATATTTT
cdr3_aa: CASSLEGPGGNTIYF
v_call: TRBV5-1
d_call: .
clone_size: many
j_call: TRBJ1-3

cdr3_nt: TGTGCCAGCAGAACCCTCTCTGGGGCCAGGACCGGGGAGCTGTTTTTT
cdr3_aa: CASRTLSGARTGELFF
v_call: TRBV6-1
d_call: .
clone_size: .
j_call: TRBJ2-2

cdr3_nt: TGTGCCAGCAATCGGGACGGGACTAACTATGGCTACACCTTC
cdr3_aa: CASNRDGTNYGYTF
v_call: TRBV12-3/TRBV12-4
d_call: .
clone_size: .
j_call: TRBJ1-2

cdr3_nt: TGTGCCAGCGGGTTCCGGGACGGTATCCTCTTGAGGGCCAACGTCCTGACTTTC
cdr3_aa: CASGFRDGILLRANVLTF
v_call: TRBV21-1
d_call: .
clone_size: many
j_call: TRBJ2-6

cdr3_nt: TGTGCCAGCAGCTCACAGGGGGGAAACGAGCAGTACTTC
cdr3_aa: CASSSQGGNEQYF
v_call: TRBV11-2
d_call: TRBD1
clone_size: many
j_call: TRBJ2-7

cdr3_nt: TGTGCCAGCAGCGAAGATCCCCTGGGGGACACCATATATTTT
cdr3_aa: CASSEDPLGDTIYF
v_call: TRBV7-9
d_call: .
clone_size: once
j_call: TRBJ1-3

cdr3_nt: TGTGCCAGCTCCCCTTTGGAGGGATACAATGAGCAGTTCTTC
cdr3_aa: CASSPLEGYNEQFF
v_call: TRBV18
d_call: .
clone_size: .
j_call: TRBJ2-1

cdr3_nt: TGTGCCAGCTCACCCTCAGGACGGAACAACTATGGCTACACCTTC
cdr3_aa: CASSPSGRNNYGYTF
v_call: TRBV18
d_call: .
clone_size: .
j_call: TRBJ1-2

cdr3_nt: TGTGCCAGCAGCTTAGAGCAGGGGTCTGGGGGCTACACCTTC
cdr3_aa: CASSLEQGSGGYTF
v_call: TRBV7-2
d_call: .
clone_size: many
j_call: TRBJ1-2

cdr3_nt: TGTGCCACAAGCCCACAAGCGGGAGCTTCTGAGACCCAGTACTTC
cdr3_aa: CATSPQAGASETQYF
v_call: TRBV19
d_call: TRBD2
clone_size: .
j_call: TRBJ2-5

cdr3_nt: TGTGCCAGCATAGCCAGCTCCTACGAGCAGTACTTC
cdr3_aa: CASIASSYEQYF
v_call: TRBV27
d_call: .
clone_size: many
j_call: TRBJ2-7

cdr3_nt: TGTGCCAGCAGCCCTTGGGAGACGAACACCGGGGAGCTGTTTTTT
cdr3_aa: CASSPWETNTGELFF
v_call: TRBV25-1
d_call: .
clone_size: .
j_call: TRBJ2-2

cdr3_nt: TGTGCCAGCAGCCCCATGGCGCTAGCGGGAGGGGACGGGGAGCTGTTTTTT
cdr3_aa: CASSPMALAGGDGELFF
v_call: TRBV7-6
d_call: TRBD2
clone_size: many
j_call: TRBJ2-2

cdr3_nt: TGCGCCAGCAGCTTGGACAGGGGTGGCTATGGCTACACCTTC
cdr3_aa: CASSLDRGGYGYTF
v_call: TRBV5-1
d_call: TRBD1
clone_size: many
j_call: TRBJ1-2

cdr3_nt: TGTGCCAGCAACCTGGGACTAGCGGTCAAAGAGCAGTTCTTC
cdr3_aa: CASNLGLAVKEQFF
v_call: TRBV12-3/TRBV12-4
d_call: TRBD2
clone_size: many
j_call: TRBJ2-1

cdr3_nt: TGCGCCAGCAGCGCCGGACTAGCCGGGGAGATCTACGAGCAGTACTTC
cdr3_aa: CASSAGLAGEIYEQYF
v_call: TRBV5-1
d_call: TRBD2
clone_size: many
j_call: TRBJ2-7

cdr3_nt: TGTGCCACCAGCAGAGATCGGTTCATCGCCGCCACTGAAGCTTTCTTT
cdr3_aa: CATSRDRFIAATEAFF
v_call: TRBV15
d_call: .
clone_size: many
j_call: TRBJ1-1

cdr3_nt: TGCGGACTAGCGGGAGAAGACATTCAGTACTTC
cdr3_aa: CGLAGEDIQYF
v_call: TRBV20-1
d_call: TRBD2
clone_size: few
j_call: TRBJ2-4

cdr3_nt: TGTGCCAGCAGCCCCTTGGACAGGAACACCGGGGAGCTGTTTTTT
cdr3_aa: CASSPLDRNTGELFF
v_call: TRBV7-2
d_call: .
clone_size: .
j_call: TRBJ2-2

cdr3_nt: TGTGCCAGCAGCTTGGAACAGGTTATCTCACCCCTCCACTTT
cdr3_aa: CASSLEQVISPLHF
v_call: TRBV5-5
d_call: .
clone_size: many
j_call: TRBJ1-6

cdr3_nt: TGCGCCAGCAGCTCCCGCGAGGGCGGGGGGTACAATGAGCAGTTCTTC
cdr3_aa: CASSSREGGGYNEQFF
v_call: TRBV5-1
d_call: TRBD2
clone_size: many
j_call: TRBJ2-1

cdr3_nt: TGCGCCAGCAGCGACCCCGGACGAGGCTATGGCTACACCTTC
cdr3_aa: CASSDPGRGYGYTF
v_call: TRBV5-1
d_call: .
clone_size: many
j_call: TRBJ1-2